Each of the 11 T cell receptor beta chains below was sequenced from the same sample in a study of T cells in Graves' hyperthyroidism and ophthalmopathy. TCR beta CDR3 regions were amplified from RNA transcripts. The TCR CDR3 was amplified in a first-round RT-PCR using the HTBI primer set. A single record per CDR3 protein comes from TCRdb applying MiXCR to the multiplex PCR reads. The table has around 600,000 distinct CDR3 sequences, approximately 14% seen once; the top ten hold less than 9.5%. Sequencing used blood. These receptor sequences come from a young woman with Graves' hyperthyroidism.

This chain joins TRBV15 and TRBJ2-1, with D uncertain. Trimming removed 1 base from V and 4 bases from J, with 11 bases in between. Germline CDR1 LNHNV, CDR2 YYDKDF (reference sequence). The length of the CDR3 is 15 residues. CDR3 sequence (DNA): TGTGCCACCAGCAGAGGGGATCTTTTATACAATGAGCAGTTCTTC. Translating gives CATSRGDLLYNEQFF.

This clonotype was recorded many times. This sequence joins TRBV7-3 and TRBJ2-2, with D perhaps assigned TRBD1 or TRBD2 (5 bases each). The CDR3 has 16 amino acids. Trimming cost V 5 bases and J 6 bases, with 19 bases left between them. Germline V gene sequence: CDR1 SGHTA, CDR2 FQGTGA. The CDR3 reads CASSLIRAGGAGELFF. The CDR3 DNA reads TGTGCCAGCAGCCTCATCAGGGCCGGAGGAGCCGGGGAGCTGTTTTTT.

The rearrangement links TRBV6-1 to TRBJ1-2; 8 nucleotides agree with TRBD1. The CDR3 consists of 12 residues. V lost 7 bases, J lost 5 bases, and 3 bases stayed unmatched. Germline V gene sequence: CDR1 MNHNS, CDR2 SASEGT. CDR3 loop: CASTGTGYGYTF. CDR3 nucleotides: TGTGCCAGCACGGGGACAGGATATGGCTACACCTTC.

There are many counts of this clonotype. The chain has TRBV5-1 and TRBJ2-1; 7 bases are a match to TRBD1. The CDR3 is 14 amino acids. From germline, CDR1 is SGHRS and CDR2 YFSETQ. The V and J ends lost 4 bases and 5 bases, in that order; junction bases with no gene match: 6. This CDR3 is CASSEETGNNEQFF. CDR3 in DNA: TGCGCCAGCAGCGAAGAGACAGGGAACAATGAGCAGTTCTTC.

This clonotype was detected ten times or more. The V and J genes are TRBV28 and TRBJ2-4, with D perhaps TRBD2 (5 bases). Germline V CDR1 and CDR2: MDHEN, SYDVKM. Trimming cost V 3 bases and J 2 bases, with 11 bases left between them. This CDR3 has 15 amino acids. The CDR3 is CASSFLRASKNIQYF. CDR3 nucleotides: TGTGCCAGCAGTTTTTTGAGGGCCTCCAAAAACATTCAGTACTTC.

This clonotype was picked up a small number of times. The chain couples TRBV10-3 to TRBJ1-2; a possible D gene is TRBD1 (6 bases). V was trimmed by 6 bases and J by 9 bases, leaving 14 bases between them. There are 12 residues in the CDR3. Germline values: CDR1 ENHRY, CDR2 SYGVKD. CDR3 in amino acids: CAIRTGAGSYTF. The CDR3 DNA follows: TGTGCCATCAGGACAGGAGCAGGGAGCTACACCTTC.

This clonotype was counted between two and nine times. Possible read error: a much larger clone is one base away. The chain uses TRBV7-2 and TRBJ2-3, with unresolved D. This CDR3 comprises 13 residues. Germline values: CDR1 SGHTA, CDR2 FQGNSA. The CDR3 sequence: CVSEDRSTDTQYF. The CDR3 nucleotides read TGTGTCAGCGAAGATAGGAGCACAGATACGCAGTATTTT.

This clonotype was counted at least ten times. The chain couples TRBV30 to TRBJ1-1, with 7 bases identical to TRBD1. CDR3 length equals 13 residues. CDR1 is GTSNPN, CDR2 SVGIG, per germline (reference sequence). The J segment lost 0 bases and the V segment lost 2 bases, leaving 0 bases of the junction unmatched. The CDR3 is CAWSQGVNTEAFF. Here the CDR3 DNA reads TGTGCCTGGAGTCAGGGGGTGAACACTGAAGCTTTCTTT. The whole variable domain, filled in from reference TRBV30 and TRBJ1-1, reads SQTIHQWPATLVQPVGSPLSLECTVEGTSNPNLYWYRQAAGRGLQLLFYSVGIGQISSEVPQNLSASRPQDRQFILSSKKLLLSDSGFYLCAWSQGVNTEAFFGQGTRLTVV.

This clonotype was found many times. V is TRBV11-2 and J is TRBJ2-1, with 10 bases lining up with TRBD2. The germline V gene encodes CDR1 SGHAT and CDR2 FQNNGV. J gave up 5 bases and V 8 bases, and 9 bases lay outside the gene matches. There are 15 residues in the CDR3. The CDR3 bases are TGTGCCAGCGGAATAATAGCGGGAGGCCACAATGAGCAGTTCTTC. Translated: CASGIIAGGHNEQFF.

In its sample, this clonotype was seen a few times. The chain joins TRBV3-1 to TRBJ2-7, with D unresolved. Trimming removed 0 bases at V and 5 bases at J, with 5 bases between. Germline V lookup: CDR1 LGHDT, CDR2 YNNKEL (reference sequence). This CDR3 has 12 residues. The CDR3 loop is CASSQDVHEQYF. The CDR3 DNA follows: TGTGCCAGCAGCCAAGATGTCCACGAGCAGTACTTC.

This chain's CDR3 is CASSPGPGSSYNSPLHF. Written as DNA, the CDR3 is TGTGCCAGCAGCCCCGGGCCCGGGAGCTCCTATAATTCACCCCTCCACTTT. The J gene is TRBJ1-6, the V gene TRBV5-6, with no clear D. CDR1 and CDR2 (germline): SGHDT, YYEEEE. V was clipped by 4 bases and J by 0 bases, with 14 bases between them. The CDR3 length is 17 residues.